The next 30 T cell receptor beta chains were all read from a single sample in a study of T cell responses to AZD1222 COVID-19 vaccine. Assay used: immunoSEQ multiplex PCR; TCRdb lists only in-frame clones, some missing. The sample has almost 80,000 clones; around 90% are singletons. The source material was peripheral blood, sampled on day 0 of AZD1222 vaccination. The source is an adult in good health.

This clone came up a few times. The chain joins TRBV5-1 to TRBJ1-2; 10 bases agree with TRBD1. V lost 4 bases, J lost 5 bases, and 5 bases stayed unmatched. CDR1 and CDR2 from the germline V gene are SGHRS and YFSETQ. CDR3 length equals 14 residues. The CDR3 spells CASSGGQGVYGYTF. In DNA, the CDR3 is TGCGCCAGCAGCGGCGGACAGGGGGTATATGGCTACACCTTC.

The CDR3 loop is CASSLVMQVPVYGYTF. CDR3 nucleotide sequence: TGTGCCAGCAGCTTAGTTATGCAGGTGCCCGTCTATGGCTACACCTTC. V is TRBV7-8 and J is TRBJ1-2; D remains ambiguous. The CDR3 has 16 amino acids. V lost 1 base and J lost 4, with 16 bases in between. CDR1 is SGHVS and CDR2 is FQNEAQ in the germline V gene. The full variable domain, in which reference TRBV7-8 and TRBJ1-2 provide the parts outside the CDR3, is GAGVSQSPRYKVAKRGQDVALRCDPISGHVSLFWYQQALGQGPEFLTYFQNEAQLDKSGLPSDRFFAERPEGSVSTLKIQRTQQEDSAVYLCASSLVMQVPVYGYTFGSGTRLTVV.

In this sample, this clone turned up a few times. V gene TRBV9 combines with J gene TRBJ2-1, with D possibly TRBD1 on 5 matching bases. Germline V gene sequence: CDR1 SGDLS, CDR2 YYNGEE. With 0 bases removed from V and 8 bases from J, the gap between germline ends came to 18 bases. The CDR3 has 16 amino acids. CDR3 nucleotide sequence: TGTGCCAGCAGCGTAGCTGAAGGGCAGGGTAACCATGAGCAGTTCTTC. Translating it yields CASSVAEGQGNHEQFF. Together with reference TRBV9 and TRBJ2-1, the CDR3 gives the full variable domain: DSGVTQTPKHLITATGQRVTLRCSPRSGDLSVYWYQQSLDQGLQFLIQYYNGEERAKGNILERFSAQQFPDLHSELNLSSLELGDSALYFCASSVAEGQGNHEQFFGPGTRLTVL.

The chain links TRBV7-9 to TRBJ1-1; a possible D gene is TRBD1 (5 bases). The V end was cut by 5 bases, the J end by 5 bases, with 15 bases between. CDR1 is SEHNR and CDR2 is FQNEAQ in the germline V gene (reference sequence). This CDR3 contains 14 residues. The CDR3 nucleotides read TGTGCCAGCAGCATACTTGGGGGGTTGACTGAAGCTTTCTTT. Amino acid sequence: CASSILGGLTEAFF. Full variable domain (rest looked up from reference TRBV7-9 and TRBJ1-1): DTGVSQNPRHKITKRGQNVTFRCDPISEHNRLYWYRQTLGQGPEFLTYFQNEAQLEKSRLLSDRFSAERPKGSFSTLEIQRTEQGDSAMYLCASSILGGLTEAFFGQGTRLTVV.

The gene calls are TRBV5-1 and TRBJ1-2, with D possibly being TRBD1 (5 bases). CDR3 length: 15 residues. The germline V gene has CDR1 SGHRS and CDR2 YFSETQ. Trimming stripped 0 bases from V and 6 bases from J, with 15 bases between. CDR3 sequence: CASSLELGEWNGYTF. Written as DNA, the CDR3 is TGCGCCAGCAGCTTGGAATTGGGGGAGTGGAATGGCTACACCTTC.

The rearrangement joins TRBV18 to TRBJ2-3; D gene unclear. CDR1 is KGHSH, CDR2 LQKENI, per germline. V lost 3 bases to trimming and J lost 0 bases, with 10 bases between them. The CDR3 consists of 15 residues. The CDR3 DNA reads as TGTGCCAGCTCACCCACGACTGTGAGCACAGATACGCAGTATTTT. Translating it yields CASSPTTVSTDTQYF.

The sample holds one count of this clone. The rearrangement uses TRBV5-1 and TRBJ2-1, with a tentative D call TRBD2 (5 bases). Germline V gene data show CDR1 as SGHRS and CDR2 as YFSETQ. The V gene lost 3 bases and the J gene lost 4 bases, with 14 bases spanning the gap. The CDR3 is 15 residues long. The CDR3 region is CASSSRAGSYNEQFF. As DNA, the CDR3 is TGCGCCAGCAGCTCCCGGGCGGGTTCTTACAATGAGCAGTTCTTC.

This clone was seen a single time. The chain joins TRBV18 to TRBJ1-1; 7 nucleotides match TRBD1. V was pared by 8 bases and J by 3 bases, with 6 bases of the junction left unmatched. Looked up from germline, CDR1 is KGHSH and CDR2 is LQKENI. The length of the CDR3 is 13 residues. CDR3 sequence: CASQQGKDTEAFF. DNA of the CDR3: TGTGCCAGCCAACAGGGGAAGGACACTGAAGCTTTCTTT.

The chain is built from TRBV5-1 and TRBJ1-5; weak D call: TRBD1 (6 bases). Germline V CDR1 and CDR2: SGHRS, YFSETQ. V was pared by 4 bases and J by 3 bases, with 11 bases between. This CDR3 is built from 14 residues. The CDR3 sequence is CASSPGDPNQPQHF. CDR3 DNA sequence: TGCGCCAGCAGCCCAGGGGATCCCAATCAGCCCCAGCATTTT. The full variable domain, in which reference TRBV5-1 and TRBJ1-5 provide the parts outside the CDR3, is KAGVTQTPRYLIKTRGQQVTLSCSPISGHRSVSWYQQTPGQGLQFLFEYFSETQRNKGNFPGRFSGRQFSNSRSEMNVSTLELGDSALYLCASSPGDPNQPQHFGDGTRLSIL.

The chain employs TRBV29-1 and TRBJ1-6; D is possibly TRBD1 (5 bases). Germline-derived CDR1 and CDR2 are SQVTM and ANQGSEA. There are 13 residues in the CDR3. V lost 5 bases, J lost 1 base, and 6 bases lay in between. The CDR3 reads CSVQGSYNSPLHF. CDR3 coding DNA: TGCAGCGTTCAGGGTTCCTATAATTCACCCCTCCACTTT.

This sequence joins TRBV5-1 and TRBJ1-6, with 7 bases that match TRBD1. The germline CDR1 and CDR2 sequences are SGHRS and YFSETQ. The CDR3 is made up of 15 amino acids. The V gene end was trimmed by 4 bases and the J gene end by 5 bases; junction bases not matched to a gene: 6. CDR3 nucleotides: TGCGCCAGCAGCCCCGGGGACAGAAATAATTCACCCCTCCACTTT. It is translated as CASSPGDRNNSPLHF.

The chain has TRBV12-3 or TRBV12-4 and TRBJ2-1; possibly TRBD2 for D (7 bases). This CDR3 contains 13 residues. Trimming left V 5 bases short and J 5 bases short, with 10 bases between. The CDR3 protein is CASSRGGDNEQFF. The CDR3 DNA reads TGTGCCAGCAGTAGGGGGGGAGACAATGAGCAGTTCTTC.

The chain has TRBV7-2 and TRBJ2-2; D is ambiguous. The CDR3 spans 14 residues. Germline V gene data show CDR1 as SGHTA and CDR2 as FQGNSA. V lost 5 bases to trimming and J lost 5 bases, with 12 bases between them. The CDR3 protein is CASSPAVETGELFF. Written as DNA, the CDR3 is TGTGCCAGCAGCCCAGCCGTAGAAACCGGGGAGCTGTTTTTT.

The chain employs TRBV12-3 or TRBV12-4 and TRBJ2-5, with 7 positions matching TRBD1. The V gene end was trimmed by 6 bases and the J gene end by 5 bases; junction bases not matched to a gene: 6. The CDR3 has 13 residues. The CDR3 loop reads CASSQDRMETQYF. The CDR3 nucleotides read TGTGCCAGCAGCCAGGACAGGATGGAGACCCAGTACTTC.

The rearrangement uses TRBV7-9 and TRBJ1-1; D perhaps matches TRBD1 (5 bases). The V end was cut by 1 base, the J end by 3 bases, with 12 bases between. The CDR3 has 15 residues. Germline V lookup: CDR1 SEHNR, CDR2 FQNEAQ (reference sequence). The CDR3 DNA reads TGTGCCAGCAGCTTAGGTGGGGGGGTTGACACTGAAGCTTTCTTT. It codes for CASSLGGGVDTEAFF.

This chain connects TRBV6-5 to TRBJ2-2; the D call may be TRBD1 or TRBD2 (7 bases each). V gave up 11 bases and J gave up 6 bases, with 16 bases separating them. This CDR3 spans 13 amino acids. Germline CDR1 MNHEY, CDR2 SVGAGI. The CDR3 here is CACRQGGSGELFF. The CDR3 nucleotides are TGTGCCTGTCGACAGGGAGGGTCCGGGGAGCTGTTTTTT.

In DNA form, the CDR3 reads TGTGCCAGCAGTCTGGGACAGGGAAACGCCGGGGAGCTGTTTTTT. This translates into CASSLGQGNAGELFF. This chain links TRBV28 with TRBJ2-2, with 9 bases that match TRBD1. Germline assignment: CDR1 MDHEN and CDR2 SYDVKM. The CDR3 is made up of 15 amino acids. V lost 5 bases, J lost 6 bases, and 7 bases stayed unmatched. The full variable domain, rest sourced from reference TRBV28 and TRBJ2-2, is DVKVTQSSRYLVKRTGEKVFLECVQDMDHENMFWYRQDPGLGLRLIYFSYDVKMKEKGDIPEGYSVSREKKERFSLILESASTNQTSMYLCASSLGQGNAGELFFGEGSRLTVL.

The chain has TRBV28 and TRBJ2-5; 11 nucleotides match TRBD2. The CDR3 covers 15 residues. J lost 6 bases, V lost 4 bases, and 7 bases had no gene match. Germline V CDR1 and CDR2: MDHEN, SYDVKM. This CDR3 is CASSSPPTSGKTQYF. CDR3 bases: TGTGCCAGCAGTTCACCCCCGACTAGCGGGAAGACCCAGTACTTC.

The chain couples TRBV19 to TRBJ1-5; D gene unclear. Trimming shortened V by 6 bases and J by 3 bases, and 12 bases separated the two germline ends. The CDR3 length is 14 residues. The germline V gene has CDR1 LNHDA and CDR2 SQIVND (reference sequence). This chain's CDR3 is CASSARRYNQPQHF. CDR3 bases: TGTGCCAGTAGCGCTAGACGGTACAATCAGCCCCAGCATTTT.

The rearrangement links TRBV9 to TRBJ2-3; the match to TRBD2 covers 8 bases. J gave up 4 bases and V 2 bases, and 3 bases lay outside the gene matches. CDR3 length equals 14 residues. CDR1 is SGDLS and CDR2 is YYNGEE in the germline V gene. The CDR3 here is CASSVGGRSDTQYF. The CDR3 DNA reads TGTGCCAGCAGCGTGGGCGGGAGGTCAGATACGCAGTATTTT.

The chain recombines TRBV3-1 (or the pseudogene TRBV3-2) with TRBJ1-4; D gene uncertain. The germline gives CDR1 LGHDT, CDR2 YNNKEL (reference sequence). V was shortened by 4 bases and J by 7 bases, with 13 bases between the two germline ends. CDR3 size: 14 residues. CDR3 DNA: TGTGCCAGCAGCCCCATGGCCGCGGGTGAAAAACTGTTTTTT. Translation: CASSPMAAGEKLFF.

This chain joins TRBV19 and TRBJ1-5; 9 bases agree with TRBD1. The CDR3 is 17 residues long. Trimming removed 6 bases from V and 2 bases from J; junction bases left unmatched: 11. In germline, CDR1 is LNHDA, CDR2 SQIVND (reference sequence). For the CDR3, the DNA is TGTGCCAGTAGCCTCGACAGGGGGGGAGGTGGCAATCAGCCCCAGCATTTT. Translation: CASSLDRGGGGNQPQHF.

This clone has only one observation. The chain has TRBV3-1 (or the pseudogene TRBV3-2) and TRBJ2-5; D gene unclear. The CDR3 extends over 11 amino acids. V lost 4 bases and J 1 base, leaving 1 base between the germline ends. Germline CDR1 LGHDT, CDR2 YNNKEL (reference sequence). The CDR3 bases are TGTGCCAGCAGCCGCCAAGAGACCCAGTACTTC. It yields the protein CASSRQETQYF.

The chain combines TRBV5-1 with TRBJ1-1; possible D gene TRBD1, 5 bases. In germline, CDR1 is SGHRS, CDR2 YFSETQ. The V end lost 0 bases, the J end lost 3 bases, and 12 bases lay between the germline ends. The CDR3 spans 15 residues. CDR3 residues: CASSLEISGDTEAFF. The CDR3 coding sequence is TGCGCCAGCAGCTTGGAGATTTCGGGGGACACTGAAGCTTTCTTT.

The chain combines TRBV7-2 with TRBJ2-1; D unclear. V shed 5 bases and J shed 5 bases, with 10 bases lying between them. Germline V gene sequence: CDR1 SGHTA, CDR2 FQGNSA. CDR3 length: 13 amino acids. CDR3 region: CASSVTNNNEQFF. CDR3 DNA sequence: TGTGCCAGCAGCGTAACTAACAACAATGAGCAGTTCTTC.

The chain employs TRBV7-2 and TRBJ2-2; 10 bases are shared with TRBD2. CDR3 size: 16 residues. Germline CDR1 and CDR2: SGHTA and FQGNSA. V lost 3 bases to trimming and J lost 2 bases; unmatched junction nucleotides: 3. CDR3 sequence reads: CASSFRTSGNTGELFF. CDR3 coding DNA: TGTGCCAGCAGCTTTCGGACTAGCGGAAACACCGGGGAGCTGTTTTTT.

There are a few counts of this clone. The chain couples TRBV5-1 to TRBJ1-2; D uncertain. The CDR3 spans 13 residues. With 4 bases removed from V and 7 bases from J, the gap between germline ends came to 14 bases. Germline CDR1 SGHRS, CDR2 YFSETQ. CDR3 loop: CASSLDPMVGYTF. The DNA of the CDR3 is TGCGCCAGCAGCCTTGACCCTATGGTTGGCTACACCTTC. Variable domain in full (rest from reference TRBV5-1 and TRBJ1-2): KAGVTQTPRYLIKTRGQQVTLSCSPISGHRSVSWYQQTPGQGLQFLFEYFSETQRNKGNFPGRFSGRQFSNSRSEMNVSTLELGDSALYLCASSLDPMVGYTFGSGTRLTVV.

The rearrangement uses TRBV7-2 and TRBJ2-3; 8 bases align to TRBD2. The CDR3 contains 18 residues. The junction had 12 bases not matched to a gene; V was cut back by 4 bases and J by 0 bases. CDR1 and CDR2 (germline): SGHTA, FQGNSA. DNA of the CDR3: TGTGCCAGCAGCTCCGCCCTTACTAGCGGCCCTAGCACAGATACGCAGTATTTT. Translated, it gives CASSSALTSGPSTDTQYF.

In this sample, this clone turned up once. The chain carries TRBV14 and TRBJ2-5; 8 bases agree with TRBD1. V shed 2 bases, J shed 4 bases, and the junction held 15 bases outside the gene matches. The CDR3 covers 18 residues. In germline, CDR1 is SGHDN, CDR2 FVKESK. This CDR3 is CASSQSQGALGYSETQYF. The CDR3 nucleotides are TGTGCCAGCAGCCAATCGCAGGGGGCGCTGGGGTATTCAGAGACCCAGTACTTC. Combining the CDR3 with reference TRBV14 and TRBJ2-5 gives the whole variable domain EAGVTQFPSHSVIEKGQTVTLRCDPISGHDNLYWYRRVMGKEIKFLLHFVKESKQDESGMPNNRFLAERTGGTYSTLKVQPAELEDSGVYFCASSQSQGALGYSETQYFGPGTRLLVL.

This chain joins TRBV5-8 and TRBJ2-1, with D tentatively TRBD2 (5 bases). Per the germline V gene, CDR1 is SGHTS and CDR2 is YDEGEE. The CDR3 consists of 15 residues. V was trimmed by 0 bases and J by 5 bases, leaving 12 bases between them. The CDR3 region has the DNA TGTGCCAGCAGCTTGGGGACTGGACCAAACAATGAGCAGTTCTTC. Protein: CASSLGTGPNNEQFF. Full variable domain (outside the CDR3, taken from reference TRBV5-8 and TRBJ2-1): EAGVTQSPTHLIKTRGQQATLRCSPISGHTSVYWYQQALGLGLQFLLWYDEGEERNRGNFPPRFSGRQFPNYSSELNVNALELEDSALYLCASSLGTGPNNEQFFGPGTRLTVL.